A single sample gave rise to the 17 T cell receptor beta chains below, sequenced in a study of T cells in Graves' hyperthyroidism and ophthalmopathy. Using RNA transcripts as the source, TCR beta CDR3 regions were amplified. HTBI primers were employed in a first-round RT-PCR of the TCR CDR3. A single record per CDR3 protein comes from TCRdb applying MiXCR to the multiplex PCR reads. The profile covers approximately 620,000 distinct CDR3 sequences, with more than 15% appearing a single time and 3% to 4% taken by the ten largest. The sample was blood. Receptors originate from a woman between 35 and 50 years old with Graves' ophthalmopathy.

CDR3 bases: TGTGCCAGCAGCGGGGGGGGTTTCGGGGCGAGCTCCTACGAGCAGTACTTC. As protein: CASSGGGFGASSYEQYF. The V and J genes are TRBV27 and TRBJ2-7, with TRBD2 identical over 8 bases. Germline CDR1 reads MNHEY; CDR2 reads SMNVEV (reference sequence). With V trimmed by 6 bases and J by 0 bases, 13 bases remained unmatched. This CDR3 has 17 amino acids.

This clonotype came up many times. This chain links TRBV11-1 with TRBJ1-1, with D possibly TRBD1 on 6 matching bases. CDR1 SGHAT and CDR2 FQDESV come from the germline V gene (reference sequence). The V end was cut by 3 bases, the J end by 0 bases, with 11 bases between. The CDR3 is 15 residues long. The CDR3 here is CASSLRTVMNTEAFF. CDR3 nucleotides: TGTGCCAGCAGCTTGAGGACAGTTATGAACACTGAAGCTTTCTTT.

V is TRBV27 and J is TRBJ1-5; 7 bases match TRBD1. The junction had 2 bases not matched to a gene; V was cut back by 4 bases and J by 5 bases. Germline loops: CDR1 MNHEY, CDR2 SMNVEV (reference sequence). This CDR3 contains 13 residues. CDR3 nucleotide sequence: TGTGCCAGCAGTTGGGACAGACATCAGCCCCAGCATTTT. As protein: CASSWDRHQPQHF.

This clonotype was recorded at least ten times. The V gene is TRBV29-1, the J gene TRBJ2-1, with 11 bases matching TRBD2. The CDR3 totals 15 residues. Trimming removed 7 bases from V and 3 bases from J; junction bases left unmatched: 8. Germline CDR1 reads SQVTM; CDR2 reads ANQGSEA. CDR3 residues: CSASGGPGLYNEQFF. As DNA, the CDR3 is TGCAGCGCTAGCGGGGGGCCGGGACTCTACAATGAGCAGTTCTTC.

About this clonotype: A much larger clone differs from this one at a single base, so this may be a read error. J is TRBJ1-1 and V is TRBV6-1; 9 nucleotides line up with TRBD1. V shed 7 bases, J shed 4 bases, and the junction held 7 bases outside the gene matches. The CDR3 sequence is 14 residues long. Germline CDR1 is MNHNS and CDR2 is SASEGT. The CDR3 protein is CASTAQGAATEAFF. CDR3 DNA: TGTGCCAGCACGGCACAGGGGGCGGCCACTGAAGCTTTCTTT.

The rearrangement joins TRBV18 to TRBJ2-2, with 7 bases identical to TRBD1. Germline CDR1 KGHSH, CDR2 LQKENI. Unmatched junction bases numbered 10, after V lost 6 bases and J lost 12 bases. This CDR3 has 13 residues. In nucleotides, the CDR3 is TGTGCCAGCTCTGAAGCGCGACAGGGAAAGCTGTTTTTT. Translation gives CASSEARQGKLFF. The entire variable domain, with the rest obtained from reference TRBV18 and TRBJ2-2, is as follows: NAGVMQNPRHLVRRRGQEARLRCSPMKGHSHVYWYRQLPEEGLKFMVYLQKENIIDESGMPKERFSAEFPKEGPSILRIQQVVRGDSAAYFCASSEARQGKLFFGEGSRLTVL.

Many counts were recorded for this clonotype. The rearrangement uses TRBV12-3 or TRBV12-4 and TRBJ2-1, with 7 bases matching TRBD2. The CDR3 length is 16 residues. J lost 6 bases, V lost 3 bases, and 11 bases had no gene match. This CDR3 is CASSFKTGGPFNEQFF. CDR3 DNA: TGTGCCAGCAGTTTTAAAACGGGAGGCCCCTTCAATGAGCAGTTCTTC.

For this clonotype: This may be a read error, as it is one base from a much larger clone. This rearrangement joins TRBV6-1 to TRBJ1-1; D unclear. The germline V gene has CDR1 MNHNS and CDR2 SASEGT. The CDR3 length is 14 residues. CDR3 region: CASNTAGTNTQAFF. In nucleotides, the CDR3 is TGTGCCAGCAATACGGCAGGAACGAACACTCAAGCTTTCTTT.

This clonotype has at least ten counts. As DNA, the CDR3 is TGCAGTGCAGTCCCTCTTCCGCCTTCCCCGGATACGCAGTATTTT. This codes for CSAVPLPPSPDTQYF. The chain combines TRBV20-1 with TRBJ2-3; D remains unclear. The CDR3 is 15 residues long. From germline, CDR1 is DFQATT and CDR2 SNEGSKA (reference sequence). V was shortened by 6 bases and J by 6 bases, with 22 bases between the two germline ends.

In this sample, this clonotype turned up many times. The V and J genes are TRBV27 and TRBJ2-4, with 11 nucleotides matching TRBD1. V gave up 8 bases and J gave up 3 bases; unmatched junction bases: 9. Germline lookup yields CDR1 MNHEY and CDR2 SMNVEV (reference sequence). This CDR3 spans 16 amino acids. CDR3 loop: CASYEDRGLCKNIQYF. Written as DNA, the CDR3 is TGTGCCAGCTATGAGGACAGGGGGCTCTGCAAAAACATTCAGTACTTC.

This clonotype was found a few times. The chain uses TRBV24-1 and TRBJ1-1; D is unresolved. Trimming removed 3 bases at V and 0 bases at J, with 4 bases between. This CDR3 has 13 residues. CDR1 and CDR2 (germline): KGHDR, SFDVKD. The CDR3 sequence: CATSDNLNTEAFF. The CDR3 DNA reads TGTGCCACCAGTGATAATCTGAACACTGAAGCTTTCTTT.

This clonotype was counted at least ten times. The V and J genes are TRBV28 and TRBJ2-7, with D perhaps TRBD2 (6 bases). Trimming pared 6 bases from V and 2 bases from J, leaving 17 bases between. Germline loops: CDR1 MDHEN, CDR2 SYDVKM. This CDR3 region has 15 residues. CDR3 DNA: TGTGCCAGCAGCCAAGAGGGGAGGTCCACCTACGAGCAGTACTTC. Translating it yields CASSQEGRSTYEQYF.

This clonotype was seen only a few times. The chain is built from TRBV7-9 and TRBJ2-1, with 7 bases fitting TRBD1. CDR3 size: 16 residues. Per germline, CDR1 SEHNR and CDR2 FQNEAQ (reference sequence). V was clipped by 2 bases and J by 5 bases; unmatched bases: 9. CDR3 protein: CASSLPLGDRDNEQFF. The DNA for the CDR3 is TGTGCCAGCAGCTTACCCCTCGGAGACAGGGACAATGAGCAGTTCTTC.

This clonotype was recorded many times. The chain couples TRBV10-3 to TRBJ1-1; D remains unclear. V dropped 10 bases and J dropped 1 base, with 19 bases sitting between them. Germline V lookup: CDR1 ENHRY, CDR2 SYGVKD. The CDR3 is 15 residues long. The CDR3 here is CASTRLPDANTEAFF. DNA for the CDR3: TGTGCCAGTACGAGGCTCCCGGATGCGAACACTGAAGCTTTCTTT.

This clonotype has a handful of counts. The chain couples TRBV20-1 to TRBJ2-7; D remains unclear. Germline V gives CDR1 DFQATT, CDR2 SNEGSKA (reference sequence). The CDR3 length is 14 residues. The germline V and J ends were trimmed by 1 base and 6 bases, with 16 bases remaining between them. CDR3 in DNA: TGCAGTGCTAGAGTAATTGGGCCGGGTAGCGAGCAGTACTTC. Translation: CSARVIGPGSEQYF.

This clonotype was observed many times. The chain links TRBV7-9 to TRBJ2-7, with TRBD2 identical over 14 bases. This CDR3 comprises 15 residues. The germline CDR1 and CDR2 sequences are SEHNR and FQNEAQ (reference sequence). Unmatched junction bases numbered 2, after V lost 4 bases and J lost 3 bases. The CDR3 protein is CASSSGLAGVYEQYF. Written as DNA, the CDR3 is TGTGCCAGCAGCTCGGGACTAGCGGGAGTCTACGAGCAGTACTTC.

This clonotype was seen many times. This chain uses TRBV18 with TRBJ1-3, with a weak D call TRBD1 (5 bases). The V gene's germline CDR1 is KGHSH and CDR2 LQKENI. Between the trimmed V and J ends, which lost 2 bases and 0 bases, there was a span of 14 bases. The CDR3 extends over 17 amino acids. The CDR3 protein is CASSPRPDSLSGNTIYF. The DNA of the CDR3 is TGTGCCAGCTCACCAAGGCCCGACAGCCTCTCTGGAAACACCATATATTTT.